This is a list of T cell receptor beta chains from one sample in a study of shared clonotypes between healthy human individuals. Here immunoSEQ multiplex PCR was the method, and the copy in TCRdb shows in-frame clones only, minus some. The sample lists about 490,000 clones, about 84% seen once, with 9.5% to 15% in the top ten. Input material: PBMCs. These receptors all stem from a middle-aged woman in good health. Some clones in this sample may be carry-over from other donors' samples. Both conserved end residues are part of each CDR3. D genes are given only for firm matches. Clone size is not always given. Where it is, it says once, few, many or a class for expanded clones.

size | D | J | V | CDR3 | DNA
- | TRBD1 | TRBJ1-5 | TRBV27 | CASSLQGRGNQPQHF | TGTGCCAGCAGCTTACAGGGGCGAGGCAATCAGCCCCAGCATTTT
few | TRBD2 | TRBJ2-5 | TRBV10-3 | CAISESLASGETQYF | TGTGCCATCAGTGAGTCTCTTGCTAGCGGAGAGACCCAGTACTTC
few | - | TRBJ2-3 | TRBV4-3 | CASSPLAGPGDTQYF | TGCGCCAGCAGCCCTCTAGCCGGGCCGGGGGATACGCAGTATTTT
many | - | TRBJ2-2 | TRBV5-1 | CASSLGLNTGELFF | TGCGCCAGCAGCTTGGGTCTTAACACCGGGGAGCTGTTTTTT
- | TRBD1 | TRBJ2-7 | TRBV6-5 | CASTPRTGWSEQYF | TGTGCCAGCACCCCGCGGACAGGCTGGTCCGAGCAGTACTTC
- | - | TRBJ1-2 | TRBV10-1 | CASSDEDYGYTF | TGCGCCAGCAGTGACGAGGACTATGGCTACACCTTC
- | - | TRBJ2-1 | TRBV29-1 | CSARSIPSVEQFF | TGCAGCGCCCGGAGCATCCCTAGCGTTGAGCAGTTCTTC
- | - | TRBJ1-3 | TRBV7-6 | CASSPSQRGATGNTIYF | TGTGCCAGCAGCCCTTCGCAGAGAGGCGCGACTGGAAACACCATATATTTT
few | - | TRBJ2-7 | TRBV28 | CASTDGISSYEQYF | TGTGCCAGCACCGACGGGATCTCCTCCTACGAGCAGTACTTC
- | - | TRBJ1-3 | TRBV21-1 | CASSKAGVSGNTIYF | TGTGCCAGCAGCAAAGCGGGGGTGTCCGGAAACACCATATATTTT
- | - | TRBJ1-1 | TRBV28 | CASSLGGQSNTEAFF | TGTGCCAGCAGTCTAGGTGGACAGAGTAACACTGAAGCTTTCTTT
- | - | TRBJ1-1 | TRBV28 | CASASNALEAFF | TGTGCCAGCGCGTCAAATGCGCTGGAAGCTTTCTTT
- | - | TRBJ2-2 | TRBV6-5 | CASSYEFTGELFF | TGTGCCAGCAGTTACGAGTTCACCGGGGAGCTGTTTTTT
- | - | TRBJ2-1 | TRBV7-8 | CASSSSGEQFF | TGTGCCAGCAGCTCCTCTGGTGAGCAGTTCTTC
- | - | TRBJ2-7 | TRBV18 | CASSTGWEPEQYF | TGTGCCAGCTCAACAGGGTGGGAACCTGAGCAGTACTTC
few | TRBD1 | TRBJ2-7 | TRBV5-4 | CASSLALGQGSEQYF | TGTGCCAGCAGCTTGGCTCTGGGACAGGGCTCCGAGCAGTACTTC
- | TRBD1 | TRBJ1-3 | TRBV4-2 | CASSQGDRSSGNTIYF | TGTGCCAGCAGCCAAGGGGACAGGTCTTCTGGAAACACCATATATTTT
many | TRBD2 | TRBJ2-3 | TRBV5-1 | CASSLVGGGTDTQYF | TGCGCCAGCAGCTTGGTGGGAGGGGGCACAGATACGCAGTATTTT
- | - | TRBJ1-2 | TRBV30 | CAWRGPYGNGYTF | TGTGCCTGGAGAGGCCCGTACGGGAATGGCTACACCTTC
- | - | TRBJ1-2 | TRBV6-5 | CASKRGPANYGYTF | TGTGCCAGCAAGAGGGGACCAGCTAACTATGGCTACACCTTC
- | TRBD2 | TRBJ2-1 | TRBV5-1 | CASSSRTSRHEQFF | TGCGCCAGCAGCTCCAGGACTAGCCGTCATGAGCAGTTCTTC
- | - | TRBJ2-1 | TRBV7-2 | CASSLVSTYTLVYNEQFF | TGTGCCAGCAGCTTAGTGTCCACATATACCCTAGTGTACAATGAGCAGTTCTTC